What follows describes a single T cell receptor (beta chain). Its antigen is currently unknown. Participants with HIV, all of them, were treated in the United States. This sample was taken from a study of long-term antiretroviral therapy in people with HIV. Study-wide findings and caveats: In samples taken after ART, diversity increased but remained below transplant donor control levels. Adherence to ART, viral resistance and therapy changes lacked any data.

J lost 6 bases, V lost 3 bases, and 17 bases had no gene match. There are 18 residues in the CDR3. Germline-derived CDR1 and CDR2 are SGHNT and YENEEA. They ran version v3.0 of the immunoSEQ assay at survey level. Clones were read by immunoSEQ multiplex PCR, and TCRdb kept only the in-frame ones, dropping some. The data show tens of thousands of clones, about nine tenths seen once. The chain uses TRBV11-3 and TRBJ1-3; 7 bases align to TRBD1. This clonotype originated in a man aged 45-65 years with HIV. Sample: unsorted PBMCs, taken about 5 years before starting antiretroviral therapy. As DNA, the CDR3 is TGTGCCAGCAGCTTTCTCGTACGGCCTCGACAGGGCCCAAACACCATATATTTT. Protein: CASSFLVRPRQGPNTIYF.